Listed below are T cell receptor beta chains from one sample, sequenced in a study of T cells in Graves' hyperthyroidism and ophthalmopathy. TCRdb re-derived calls from the multiplex PCR reads in MiXCR, one entry per CDR3 protein. In the table there are 700,000 to 850,000 distinct CDR3 sequences, roughly a third of which are singletons. Material: blood. The source is a woman aged 40-49 years with Graves' hyperthyroidism. CDR3s include the opening cysteine and the closing phenylalanine or tryptophan. The order of the fields is clone size, V gene, D gene, J gene, CDR3 protein, CDR3 DNA. D genes are given only for firm matches. Where a row states a size, it is once, few, many or the class of an expanded clone; other rows omit it.

clone size: few; V gene: TRBV12-3/TRBV12-4; D gene: NA; J gene: TRBJ1-2; CDR3 protein: CASTLRDMVYGYTF; CDR3 DNA: TGTGCCAGCACCCTTAGGGACATGGTCTATGGCTACACCTTC
clone size: many; V gene: TRBV7-2; D gene: NA; J gene: TRBJ2-5; CDR3 protein: CASSLMEETQYF; CDR3 DNA: TGTGCCAGCAGCTTAATGGAAGAGACCCAGTACTTC
clone size: NA; V gene: TRBV20-1; D gene: NA; J gene: TRBJ1-2; CDR3 protein: CSARGRGGYTF; CDR3 DNA: TGCAGTGCTAGAGGCCGGGGCGGCTACACCTTC
clone size: many; V gene: TRBV14; D gene: NA; J gene: TRBJ1-1; CDR3 protein: CASSQDPDSRRAFF; CDR3 DNA: TGTGCCAGCAGCCAAGATCCGGACTCTCGAAGGGCTTTCTTT
clone size: NA; V gene: TRBV28; D gene: TRBD1; J gene: TRBJ1-2; CDR3 protein: CASRAQGNYGYTF; CDR3 DNA: TGTGCCAGCAGAGCACAGGGGAACTATGGCTACACCTTC
clone size: NA; V gene: TRBV19; D gene: NA; J gene: TRBJ2-3; CDR3 protein: CASSTDGRTDTQYF; CDR3 DNA: TGTGCCAGTAGTACCGACGGACGCACAGATACGCAGTATTTT
clone size: few; V gene: TRBV12-3/TRBV12-4; D gene: TRBD2; J gene: TRBJ2-7; CDR3 protein: CASSSTSGGRLYEQYF; CDR3 DNA: TGTGCCAGCAGTTCCACGAGCGGGGGACGTCTCTACGAGCAGTACTTC
clone size: few; V gene: TRBV12-3/TRBV12-4; D gene: TRBD1; J gene: TRBJ1-2; CDR3 protein: CASRLTGEGGYTF; CDR3 DNA: TGTGCCAGCAGACTGACAGGGGAGGGTGGCTACACCTTC
clone size: many; V gene: TRBV7-2; D gene: NA; J gene: TRBJ2-6; CDR3 protein: CASSLRIQRYSRANVLTF; CDR3 DNA: TGTGCCAGCAGCTTACGGATACAGCGTTACTCTCGGGCCAACGTCCTGACTTTC
clone size: few; V gene: TRBV7-2; D gene: NA; J gene: TRBJ1-1; CDR3 protein: CASSLGEGWETEAFF; CDR3 DNA: TGTGCCAGCAGCTTAGGGGAAGGGTGGGAAACTGAAGCTTTCTTT
clone size: many; V gene: TRBV19; D gene: NA; J gene: TRBJ2-6; CDR3 protein: CASSISAAGANVLTF; CDR3 DNA: TGTGCCAGTAGTATATCTGCCGCTGGGGCCAACGTCCTGACTTTC
clone size: many; V gene: TRBV12-3/TRBV12-4; D gene: TRBD1; J gene: TRBJ1-5; CDR3 protein: CASSFLSGGGQPQHF; CDR3 DNA: TGTGCCAGCAGTTTCTTGTCAGGGGGCGGCCAGCCCCAGCATTTT
clone size: NA; V gene: TRBV12-3/TRBV12-4; D gene: NA; J gene: TRBJ1-1; CDR3 protein: CASSLNAPGEAFF; CDR3 DNA: TGTGCCAGCAGTTTAAACGCGCCCGGTGAAGCCTTCTTT
clone size: many; V gene: TRBV24-1; D gene: NA; J gene: TRBJ2-5; CDR3 protein: CATSDFSDQETQYF; CDR3 DNA: TGTGCCACCAGTGATTTTTCCGACCAAGAGACCCAGTACTTC
clone size: many; V gene: TRBV20-1; D gene: NA; J gene: TRBJ2-7; CDR3 protein: CSARDSDRYSYEQYF; CDR3 DNA: TGCAGTGCTAGAGATTCTGACAGGTACTCCTACGAGCAGTACTTC
clone size: few; V gene: TRBV5-1; D gene: NA; J gene: TRBJ2-7; CDR3 protein: CASSLGSGPYEQYF; CDR3 DNA: TGCGCCAGCAGCTTGGGGTCCGGTCCCTACGAGCAGTACTTC
clone size: many; V gene: TRBV12-3/TRBV12-4; D gene: TRBD1; J gene: TRBJ1-2; CDR3 protein: CASSPPAWDRGYTF; CDR3 DNA: TGTGCCAGCAGCCCCCCGGCCTGGGACAGGGGCTACACCTTC
clone size: once; V gene: TRBV5-1; D gene: NA; J gene: TRBJ2-2; CDR3 protein: CASSQGHSADTGELFF; CDR3 DNA: TGCGCCAGCAGCCAAGGGCACTCTGCCGACACCGGGGAGCTGTTTTTT
clone size: few; V gene: TRBV5-8; D gene: NA; J gene: TRBJ2-5; CDR3 protein: CASSFWVGETQYF; CDR3 DNA: TGTGCCAGCAGCTTCTGGGTTGGAGAGACCCAGTACTTC
clone size: many; V gene: TRBV19; D gene: NA; J gene: TRBJ2-5; CDR3 protein: CASSPERRQETQYF; CDR3 DNA: TGTGCCAGTAGTCCGGAAAGGCGACAAGAGACCCAGTACTTC
clone size: NA; V gene: TRBV28; D gene: NA; J gene: TRBJ2-5; CDR3 protein: CASSVSVETQYF; CDR3 DNA: TGTGCCAGCAGTGTCAGCGTGGAGACCCAGTACTTC
clone size: NA; V gene: TRBV29-1; D gene: TRBD1; J gene: TRBJ1-3; CDR3 protein: CSVARGTATGNTIYF; CDR3 DNA: TGCAGCGTTGCTCGGGGGACAGCTACGGGAAACACCATATATTTT
clone size: few; V gene: TRBV19; D gene: NA; J gene: TRBJ2-2; CDR3 protein: CASSPTVSAGELFF; CDR3 DNA: TGTGCCAGTAGCCCGACAGTATCGGCCGGGGAGCTGTTTTTT
clone size: NA; V gene: TRBV7-2; D gene: NA; J gene: TRBJ2-3; CDR3 protein: CASSLDPGLSDTQYF; CDR3 DNA: TGTGCCAGCAGCTTAGACCCGGGCCTCTCAGATACGCAGTATTTT
clone size: NA; V gene: TRBV25-1; D gene: NA; J gene: TRBJ2-7; CDR3 protein: CASREARGNHEQYF; CDR3 DNA: TGTGCCAGCAGAGAAGCGAGGGGGAACCACGAGCAGTACTTC
clone size: NA; V gene: TRBV4-1; D gene: TRBD1; J gene: TRBJ1-5; CDR3 protein: CASSQDPGQVIIGPQHF; CDR3 DNA: TGCGCCAGCAGCCAAGATCCGGGACAGGTAATAATCGGGCCCCAGCATTTT
clone size: many; V gene: TRBV14; D gene: NA; J gene: TRBJ1-2; CDR3 protein: CASSQEAKANYGYTF; CDR3 DNA: TGTGCCAGCAGCCAAGAGGCTAAAGCTAACTATGGCTACACCTTC
clone size: few; V gene: TRBV20-1; D gene: TRBD1; J gene: TRBJ1-1; CDR3 protein: CSAKPGQGASFNTEAFF; CDR3 DNA: TGCAGTGCTAAACCGGGACAGGGGGCGTCGTTTAACACTGAAGCTTTCTTT
clone size: NA; V gene: TRBV6-1; D gene: TRBD1; J gene: TRBJ1-2; CDR3 protein: CASSPRTGFFYGYTF; CDR3 DNA: TGTGCCAGCAGTCCCCGGACAGGTTTTTTCTATGGCTACACCTTC
clone size: many; V gene: TRBV15; D gene: TRBD1; J gene: TRBJ1-3; CDR3 protein: CATSRRQGVTGNTIYF; CDR3 DNA: TGTGCCACCAGCAGACGACAGGGGGTTACTGGAAACACCATATATTTT
clone size: few; V gene: TRBV7-2; D gene: NA; J gene: TRBJ1-4; CDR3 protein: CASSLPVYSTGIEREKLFF; CDR3 DNA: TGTGCCAGCAGCTTGCCAGTCTACTCAACAGGGATTGAGCGTGAAAAACTGTTTTTT
clone size: NA; V gene: TRBV10-3; D gene: NA; J gene: TRBJ2-7; CDR3 protein: CAVTEGGPSEQYF; CDR3 DNA: TGTGCCGTCACTGAGGGGGGTCCTAGCGAGCAGTACTTC
clone size: NA; V gene: TRBV20-1; D gene: NA; J gene: TRBJ2-7; CDR3 protein: CSASCMAVKSYEQYF; CDR3 DNA: TGCAGTGCTAGTTGTATGGCAGTTAAGTCCTACGAGCAGTACTTC
clone size: NA; V gene: TRBV7-3; D gene: TRBD1; J gene: TRBJ1-2; CDR3 protein: CASSWRGQGDGYTF; CDR3 DNA: TGTGCCAGCAGCTGGCGGGGACAGGGCGATGGCTACACCTTC
clone size: NA; V gene: TRBV7-1; D gene: NA; J gene: TRBJ2-7; CDR3 protein: CASTPGNSYEQYF; CDR3 DNA: TGTGCCAGCACTCCCGGAAACTCCTACGAGCAGTACTTC
clone size: many; V gene: TRBV19; D gene: NA; J gene: TRBJ1-5; CDR3 protein: CASIGGRRSGQPQHF; CDR3 DNA: TGTGCCAGTATAGGGGGGCGACGAAGCGGTCAGCCCCAGCATTTT
clone size: NA; V gene: TRBV19; D gene: TRBD1; J gene: TRBJ2-7; CDR3 protein: CASSISGQGFFEQYF; CDR3 DNA: TGTGCCAGTAGTATTTCAGGACAGGGGTTCTTCGAGCAGTACTTC
clone size: few; V gene: TRBV5-1; D gene: NA; J gene: TRBJ2-2; CDR3 protein: CASRHYTGELFF; CDR3 DNA: TGCGCCAGCAGACATTACACCGGGGAGCTGTTTTTT
clone size: NA; V gene: TRBV20-1; D gene: TRBD2; J gene: TRBJ2-3; CDR3 protein: CSAAPHGGSPYF; CDR3 DNA: TGCAGTGCTGCACCCCACGGGGGGAGCCCGTATTTT
clone size: few; V gene: TRBV7-9; D gene: TRBD2; J gene: TRBJ2-7; CDR3 protein: CASSLGSSGGGSSYEQYF; CDR3 DNA: TGTGCCAGCAGCTTAGGTTCCTCTGGGGGGGGAAGCTCCTACGAGCAGTACTTC
clone size: NA; V gene: TRBV10-3; D gene: NA; J gene: TRBJ1-2; CDR3 protein: CAISERERYTF; CDR3 DNA: TGTGCCATCAGTGAGAGGGAGCGCTACACCTTC
clone size: NA; V gene: TRBV19; D gene: NA; J gene: TRBJ2-2; CDR3 protein: CASISWGSDTGELSW; CDR3 DNA: TGTGCCAGTATTTCGTGGGGGTCGGACACCGGGGAGCTGTCTTGG
clone size: many; V gene: TRBV7-2; D gene: NA; J gene: TRBJ1-1; CDR3 protein: CASKRVDTEAFF; CDR3 DNA: TGTGCCAGCAAACGGGTCGACACTGAAGCTTTCTTT
clone size: NA; V gene: TRBV7-6; D gene: TRBD2; J gene: TRBJ2-1; CDR3 protein: CASSYRHSGGNEQFF; CDR3 DNA: TGTGCCAGCAGCTACAGACATAGCGGGGGGAATGAGCAGTTCTTC
clone size: many; V gene: TRBV19; D gene: NA; J gene: TRBJ1-5; CDR3 protein: CASGRNQPQHF; CDR3 DNA: TGTGCCAGTGGAAGGAATCAGCCCCAGCATTTT
clone size: many; V gene: TRBV14; D gene: NA; J gene: TRBJ2-7; CDR3 protein: CASSRTADEQYF; CDR3 DNA: TGTGCCAGCAGCCGGACAGCGGACGAGCAGTACTTC
clone size: once; V gene: TRBV6-5; D gene: TRBD1; J gene: TRBJ1-6; CDR3 protein: CASSCGQGDSPLHF; CDR3 DNA: TGTGCCAGCAGTTGCGGACAGGGTGATTCACCCCTCCACTTT
clone size: many; V gene: TRBV11-1; D gene: TRBD1; J gene: TRBJ1-1; CDR3 protein: CASSLWDRVTEAFF; CDR3 DNA: TGTGCCAGCAGCTTATGGGACAGGGTCACTGAAGCTTTCTTT
clone size: many; V gene: TRBV12-3/TRBV12-4; D gene: TRBD1; J gene: TRBJ1-5; CDR3 protein: CASSFRGHSSNQPQHF; CDR3 DNA: TGTGCCAGCAGTTTTAGGGGGCACTCTAGCAATCAGCCCCAGCATTTT
clone size: few; V gene: TRBV9; D gene: NA; J gene: TRBJ1-4; CDR3 protein: CASSVSGGSNEKLFF; CDR3 DNA: TGTGCCAGCAGCGTGTCTGGCGGATCAAATGAAAAACTGTTTTTT
clone size: once; V gene: TRBV10-3; D gene: NA; J gene: TRBJ1-5; CDR3 protein: CATLTVNSNQPQHF; CDR3 DNA: TGTGCCACCCTGACAGTGAATAGCAATCAGCCCCAGCATTTT
clone size: NA; V gene: TRBV7-8; D gene: TRBD1; J gene: TRBJ1-4; CDR3 protein: CASSLGTGKEKLFF; CDR3 DNA: TGTGCCAGCAGCTTAGGGACAGGGAAGGAAAAACTGTTTTTT
clone size: NA; V gene: TRBV6-5; D gene: TRBD2; J gene: TRBJ2-7; CDR3 protein: CATRASGTYEQYF; CDR3 DNA: TGTGCCACCCGGGCTAGCGGAACCTACGAGCAGTACTTC